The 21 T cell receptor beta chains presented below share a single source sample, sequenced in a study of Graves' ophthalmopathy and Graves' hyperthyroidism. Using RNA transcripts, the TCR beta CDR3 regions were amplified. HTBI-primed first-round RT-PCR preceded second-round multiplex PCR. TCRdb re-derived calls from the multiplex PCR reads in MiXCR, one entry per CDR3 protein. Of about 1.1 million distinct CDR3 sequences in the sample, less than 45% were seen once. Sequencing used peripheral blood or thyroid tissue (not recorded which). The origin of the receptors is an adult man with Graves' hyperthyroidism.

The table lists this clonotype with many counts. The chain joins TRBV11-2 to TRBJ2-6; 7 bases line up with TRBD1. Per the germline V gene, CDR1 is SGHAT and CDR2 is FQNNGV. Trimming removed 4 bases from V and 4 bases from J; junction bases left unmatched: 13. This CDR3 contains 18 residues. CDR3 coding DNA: TGTGCCAGCAGCTCATTCAGGGGGATCCTCTCCGGGGCCAACGTCCTGACTTTC. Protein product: CASSSFRGILSGANVLTF.

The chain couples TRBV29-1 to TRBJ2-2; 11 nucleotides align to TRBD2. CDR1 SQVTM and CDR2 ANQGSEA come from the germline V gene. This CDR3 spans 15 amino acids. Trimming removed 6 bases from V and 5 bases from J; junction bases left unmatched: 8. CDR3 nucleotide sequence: TGCAGCGTAATTAGCGGGAGGGGTAGGACCGGGGAGCTGTTTTTT. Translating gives CSVISGRGRTGELFF.

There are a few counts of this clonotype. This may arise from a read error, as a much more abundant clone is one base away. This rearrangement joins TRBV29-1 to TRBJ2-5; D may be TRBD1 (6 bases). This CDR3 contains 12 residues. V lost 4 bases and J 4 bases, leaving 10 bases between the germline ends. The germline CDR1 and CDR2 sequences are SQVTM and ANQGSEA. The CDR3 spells CSVGSGAETQYF. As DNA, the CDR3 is TGCAGCGTTGGCTCAGGGGCAGAGACCCAGTACTTC.

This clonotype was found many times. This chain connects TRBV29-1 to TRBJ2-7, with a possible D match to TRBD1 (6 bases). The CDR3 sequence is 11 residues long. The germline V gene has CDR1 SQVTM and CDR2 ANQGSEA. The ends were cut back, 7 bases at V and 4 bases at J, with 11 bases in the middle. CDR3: CSAWDNYEQYF. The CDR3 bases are TGCAGCGCGTGGGACAATTACGAGCAGTACTTC.

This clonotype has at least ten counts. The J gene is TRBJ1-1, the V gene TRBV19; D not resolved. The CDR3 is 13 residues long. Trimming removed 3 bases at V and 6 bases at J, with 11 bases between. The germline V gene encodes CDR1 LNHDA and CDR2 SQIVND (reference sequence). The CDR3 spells CASSIGQNAEAFF. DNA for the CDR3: TGTGCCAGTAGTATTGGGCAGAATGCTGAAGCTTTCTTT.

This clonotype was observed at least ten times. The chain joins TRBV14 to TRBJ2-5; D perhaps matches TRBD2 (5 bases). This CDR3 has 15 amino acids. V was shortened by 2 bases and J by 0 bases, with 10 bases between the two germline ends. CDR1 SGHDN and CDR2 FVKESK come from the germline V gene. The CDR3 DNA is TGTGCCAGCAGCCAACCGGGGTGGTACCAAGAGACCCAGTACTTC. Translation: CASSQPGWYQETQYF.

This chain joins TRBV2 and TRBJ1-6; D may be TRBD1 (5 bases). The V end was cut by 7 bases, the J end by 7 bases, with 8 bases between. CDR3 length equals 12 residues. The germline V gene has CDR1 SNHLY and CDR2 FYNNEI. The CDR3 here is CASNSGNSPLHF. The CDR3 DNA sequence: TGTGCCAGCAATTCAGGGAATTCACCCCTCCACTTT.

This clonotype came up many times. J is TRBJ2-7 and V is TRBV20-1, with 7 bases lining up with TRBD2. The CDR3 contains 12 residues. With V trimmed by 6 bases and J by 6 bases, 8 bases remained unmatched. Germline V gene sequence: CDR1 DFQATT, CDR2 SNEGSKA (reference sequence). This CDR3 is CSAARETLEQYF. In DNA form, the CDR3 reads TGCAGTGCGGCGCGGGAGACGCTCGAGCAGTACTTC.

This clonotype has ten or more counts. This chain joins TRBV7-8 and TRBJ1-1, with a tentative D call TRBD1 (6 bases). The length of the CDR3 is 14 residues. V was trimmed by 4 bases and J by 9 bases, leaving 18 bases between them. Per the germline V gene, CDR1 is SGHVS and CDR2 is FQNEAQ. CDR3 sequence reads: CASSSTPDTGKAFF. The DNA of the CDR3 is TGTGCCAGCAGCTCGACCCCTGATACAGGGAAAGCTTTCTTT. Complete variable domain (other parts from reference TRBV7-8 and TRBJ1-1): GAGVSQSPRYKVAKRGQDVALRCDPISGHVSLFWYQQALGQGPEFLTYFQNEAQLDKSGLPSDRFFAERPEGSVSTLKIQRTQQEDSAVYLCASSSTPDTGKAFFGQGTRLTVV.

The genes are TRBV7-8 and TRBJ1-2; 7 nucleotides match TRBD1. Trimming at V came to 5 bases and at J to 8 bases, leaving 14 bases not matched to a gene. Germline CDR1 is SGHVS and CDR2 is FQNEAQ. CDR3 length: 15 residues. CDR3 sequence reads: CASSPRDRPLYGYTF. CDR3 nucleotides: TGTGCCAGCAGCCCAAGGGACAGACCTTTATACGGCTACACCTTC. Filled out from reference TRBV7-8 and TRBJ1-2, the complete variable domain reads GAGVSQSPRYKVAKRGQDVALRCDPISGHVSLFWYQQALGQGPEFLTYFQNEAQLDKSGLPSDRFFAERPEGSVSTLKIQRTQQEDSAVYLCASSPRDRPLYGYTFGSGTRLTVV.

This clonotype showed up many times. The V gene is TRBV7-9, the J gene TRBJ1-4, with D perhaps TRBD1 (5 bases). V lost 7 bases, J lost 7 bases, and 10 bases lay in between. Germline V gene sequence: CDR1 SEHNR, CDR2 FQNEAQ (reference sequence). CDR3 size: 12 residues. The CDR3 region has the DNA TGTGCCAGCACCAGGGCGGGTGAAAAACTGTTTTTT. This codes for CASTRAGEKLFF. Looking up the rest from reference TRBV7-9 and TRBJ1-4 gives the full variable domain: DTGVSQNPRHKITKRGQNVTFRCDPISEHNRLYWYRQTLGQGPEFLTYFQNEAQLEKSRLLSDRFSAERPKGSFSTLEIQRTEQGDSAMYLCASTRAGEKLFFGSGTQLSVL.

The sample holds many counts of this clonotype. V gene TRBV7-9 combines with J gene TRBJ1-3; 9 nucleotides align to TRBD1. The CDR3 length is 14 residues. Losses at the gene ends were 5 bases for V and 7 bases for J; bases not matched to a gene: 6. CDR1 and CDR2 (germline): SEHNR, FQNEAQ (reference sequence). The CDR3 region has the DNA TGTGCCAGCAGCGCGACGACAGGGGGTAACACCATATATTTT. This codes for CASSATTGGNTIYF.

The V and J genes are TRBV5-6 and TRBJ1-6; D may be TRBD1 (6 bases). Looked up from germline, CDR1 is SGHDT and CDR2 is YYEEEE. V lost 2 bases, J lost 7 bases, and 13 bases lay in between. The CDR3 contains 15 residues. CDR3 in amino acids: CASSLRDRTNSPLHF. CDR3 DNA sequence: TGTGCCAGCAGCTTACGAGACAGGACAAATTCACCCCTCCACTTT.

The CDR3 is CASREGLISEAFF. The CDR3 bases are TGTGCCAGCAGGGAGGGACTGATCTCTGAAGCTTTCTTT. This chain links TRBV25-1 with TRBJ1-1; TRBD1 might be the D (5 bases). This CDR3 has 13 residues. Germline CDR1 and CDR2: MGHDK and SYGVNS. V was shortened by 6 bases and J by 6 bases, with 14 bases between the two germline ends.

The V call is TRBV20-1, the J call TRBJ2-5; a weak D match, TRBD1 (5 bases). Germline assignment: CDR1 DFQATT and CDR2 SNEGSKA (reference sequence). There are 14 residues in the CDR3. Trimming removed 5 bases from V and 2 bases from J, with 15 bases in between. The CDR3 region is CSARGAGRQETQYF. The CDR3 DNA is TGCAGTGCTCGTGGGGCAGGGCGTCAAGAGACCCAGTACTTC.

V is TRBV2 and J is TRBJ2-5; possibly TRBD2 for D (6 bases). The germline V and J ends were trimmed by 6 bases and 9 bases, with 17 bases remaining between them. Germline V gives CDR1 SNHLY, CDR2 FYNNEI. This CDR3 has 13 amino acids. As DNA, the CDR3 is TGTGCCAGCAGCCCTGGTCGGGACTGGCCCCAGTACTTC. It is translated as CASSPGRDWPQYF.

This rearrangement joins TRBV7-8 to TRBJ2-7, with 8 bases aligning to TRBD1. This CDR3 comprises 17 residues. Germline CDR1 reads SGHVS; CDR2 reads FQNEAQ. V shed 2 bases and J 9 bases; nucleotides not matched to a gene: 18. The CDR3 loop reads CASSLPLRPGGIDGQYF. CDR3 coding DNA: TGTGCCAGCAGCTTACCCCTCCGGCCAGGGGGCATCGACGGGCAGTACTTC.

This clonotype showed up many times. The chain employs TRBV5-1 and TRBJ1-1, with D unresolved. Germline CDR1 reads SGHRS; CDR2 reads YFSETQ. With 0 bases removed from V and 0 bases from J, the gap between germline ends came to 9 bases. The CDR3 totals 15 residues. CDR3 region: CASSLAPTVNTEAFF. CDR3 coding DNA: TGCGCCAGCAGCTTGGCCCCAACAGTGAACACTGAAGCTTTCTTT.

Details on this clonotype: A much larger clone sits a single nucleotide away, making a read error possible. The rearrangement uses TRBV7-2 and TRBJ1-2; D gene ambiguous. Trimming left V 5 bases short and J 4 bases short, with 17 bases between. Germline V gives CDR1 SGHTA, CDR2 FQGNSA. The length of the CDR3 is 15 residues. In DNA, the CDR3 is TGTGCCAGCAGCCGACGCGATACGGATTCCTATGGCTACACCTTC. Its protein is CASSRRDTDSYGYTF.

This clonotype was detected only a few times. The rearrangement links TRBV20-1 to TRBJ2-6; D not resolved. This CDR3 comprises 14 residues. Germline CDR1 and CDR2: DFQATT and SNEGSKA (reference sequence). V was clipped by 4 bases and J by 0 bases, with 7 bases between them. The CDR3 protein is CSANSYSGANVLTF. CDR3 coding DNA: TGCAGTGCTAATAGCTACTCTGGGGCCAACGTCCTGACTTTC.

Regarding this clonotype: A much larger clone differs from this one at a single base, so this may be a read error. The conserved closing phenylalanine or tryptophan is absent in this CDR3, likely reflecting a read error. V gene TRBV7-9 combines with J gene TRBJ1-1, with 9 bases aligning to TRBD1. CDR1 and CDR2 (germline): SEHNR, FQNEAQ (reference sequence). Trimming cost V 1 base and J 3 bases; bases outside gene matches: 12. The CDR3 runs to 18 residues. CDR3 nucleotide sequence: TGTGCCAGCAGCTTAGGGTATTCGCGGACAGGGGACGACACTGAAGCTTTCCTT. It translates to CASSLGYSRTGDDTEAFL.